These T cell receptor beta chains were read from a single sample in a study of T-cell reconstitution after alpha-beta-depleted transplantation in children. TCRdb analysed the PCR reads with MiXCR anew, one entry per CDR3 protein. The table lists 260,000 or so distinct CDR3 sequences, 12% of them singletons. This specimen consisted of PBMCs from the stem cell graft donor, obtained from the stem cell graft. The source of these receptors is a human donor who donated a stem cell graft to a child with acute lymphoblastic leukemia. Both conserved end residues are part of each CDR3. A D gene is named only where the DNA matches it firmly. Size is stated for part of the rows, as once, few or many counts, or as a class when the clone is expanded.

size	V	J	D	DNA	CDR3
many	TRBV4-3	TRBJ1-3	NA	TGCGCCAGCAGCCAGGGGGTCTCTGGAAACACCATATATTTT	CASSQGVSGNTIYF
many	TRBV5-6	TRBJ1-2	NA	TGTGCCAGCAGCTTGGACAGGCTTAGTAGATATGGCTACACCTTC	CASSLDRLSRYGYTF
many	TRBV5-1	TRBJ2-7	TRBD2	TGCGCCAGCAGCTCCTTGACTAGCGGGACCTACGAGCAGTACTTC	CASSSLTSGTYEQYF
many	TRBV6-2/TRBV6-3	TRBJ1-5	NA	TGTGCCAGCAGTTACTCCAATAGCAATCAGCCCCAGCATTTT	CASSYSNSNQPQHF
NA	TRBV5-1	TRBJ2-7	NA	TGCGCCAGCAGCAGACAGGACAGCTACGAGCAGTACTTC	CASSRQDSYEQYF
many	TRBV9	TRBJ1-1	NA	TGTGCCAGCAGCTCATACCTTAACACTGAAGCTTTCTTT	CASSSYLNTEAFF
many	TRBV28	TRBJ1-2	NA	TGTGCCAGCAGTTTAACCCAGAAGCCTGGTGGCTACACCTTC	CASSLTQKPGGYTF
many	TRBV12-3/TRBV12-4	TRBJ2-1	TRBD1	TGTGCCAGCAGCCTTAATGGACAGGGATACAATGAGCAGTTCTTC	CASSLNGQGYNEQFF
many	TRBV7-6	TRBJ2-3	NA	TGTGCCAGCAGCTCAGGACTAAGTCGCACAGATACGCAGTATTTT	CASSSGLSRTDTQYF
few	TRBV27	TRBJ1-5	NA	TGTGCCAGCAGTTTTACGGGGAGCAATCAGCCCCAGCATTTT	CASSFTGSNQPQHF
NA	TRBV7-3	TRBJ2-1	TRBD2	TGTGCCAGCAGCTCCCATAGCGGGAGGCCCAATGAGCAGTTCTTC	CASSSHSGRPNEQFF
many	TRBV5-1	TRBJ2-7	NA	TGCGCCAGCAGCCCGCTCGGACAGAGGGGGTCCTACGAGCAGTACTTC	CASSPLGQRGSYEQYF
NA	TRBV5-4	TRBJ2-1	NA	TGTGCCAGCAGCCCGAGTTTGGCCCGGCCTAATGAGCAGTTCTTC	CASSPSLARPNEQFF
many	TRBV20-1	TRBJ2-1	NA	TGCAGTGCTAATTATGAGCAGTTCTTC	CSANYEQFF
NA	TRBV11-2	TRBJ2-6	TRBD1	TGTGCCAGCAGCGGACGACCGGGACAGGGGGCTACTGGGGCCAACGTCCTGACTTTC	CASSGRPGQGATGANVLTF
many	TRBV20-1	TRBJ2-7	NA	TGCAGTGTTGTCGGACCAGGCAACCACGAGCAGTACTTC	CSVVGPGNHEQYF
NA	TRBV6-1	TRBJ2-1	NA	TGTGCCAGCAGTGAGGGGTCTCGGGGGCAGTTCTTC	CASSEGSRGQFF
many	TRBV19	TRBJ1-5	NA	TGTGCCAGTCAATTCCAGGGGCAGCCCCAGCATTTT	CASQFQGQPQHF
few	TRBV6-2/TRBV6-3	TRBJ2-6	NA	TGTGCCAGCAGTCACGAACGGGCCAACGGCCTGACTTTC	CASSHERANGLTF
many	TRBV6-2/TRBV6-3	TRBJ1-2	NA	TGTGCCAGCAGTTTCCGGACCTATGGCTACACCTTC	CASSFRTYGYTF